This T cell receptor beta chain was sequenced during a study of Ad26.COV2.S vaccination and SARS-CoV-2 variants. The assay was immunoSEQ multiplex PCR, and TCRdb's table has in-frame clones only and misses some. Of approximately 460,000 clones listed, about 89% are singletons. Treatment noted: around 19 received Ad26.COV2.S at low or high dose, single or two shots; about 5 received placebo; per-sample allocation not given. All samples were drawn on day 63, counting from the first vaccine or placebo injection. Trimming at V came to 4 bases and at J to 8 bases, leaving 5 bases not matched to a gene. CDR3 length: 13 residues. Germline V gene data show CDR1 as SQVTM and CDR2 as ANQGSEA.

The rearrangement uses TRBV29-1 and TRBJ1-4; 9 nucleotides align to TRBD1. This receptor was obtained from a person aged 18-60 years who received the Ad26.COV2.S COVID-19 vaccine or a placebo. This specimen consisted of peripheral blood, obtained in a trial of Ad26.COV2.S vaccine versus placebo. CDR3 nucleotides: TGCAGCGTTGGGTCGACAGGGGGAGAAAAACTGTTTTTT. This sequence encodes CSVGSTGGEKLFF.